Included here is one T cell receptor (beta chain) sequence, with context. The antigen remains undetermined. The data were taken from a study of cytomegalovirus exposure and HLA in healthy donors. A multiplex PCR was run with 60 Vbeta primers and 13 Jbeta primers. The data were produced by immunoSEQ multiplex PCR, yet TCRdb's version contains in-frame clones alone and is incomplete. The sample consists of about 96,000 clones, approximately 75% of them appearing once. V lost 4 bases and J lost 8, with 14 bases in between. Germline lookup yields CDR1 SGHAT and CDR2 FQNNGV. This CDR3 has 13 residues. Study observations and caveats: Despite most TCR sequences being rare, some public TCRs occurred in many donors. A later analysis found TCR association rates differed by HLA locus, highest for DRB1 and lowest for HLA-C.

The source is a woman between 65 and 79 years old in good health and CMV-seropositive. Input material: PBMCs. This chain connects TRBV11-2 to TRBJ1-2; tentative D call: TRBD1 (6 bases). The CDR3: CASSYSGVAGYTF. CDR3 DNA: TGTGCCAGCAGCTATTCAGGGGTAGCCGGCTACACCTTC.